This TCR beta chain appears in the sequencing data of a study of blood T cells in healthy people across ages. Study-level findings and limits: Older age coincided with a roughly linear decline in TCR beta diversity per million T cells.

The second PCR ran roughly 7 to 12 cycles with a sample-barcoded 5' primer and J-beta primers. With 12 random nucleotides, a template-switch adaptor tagged each individual cDNA molecule. Researchers report that each sample yielded at least 3 million CDR3-containing paired-end reads. MiXCR, applied by TCRdb to the 5' RACE reads, yields one record per CDR3 protein. In the table there are about 780,000 distinct CDR3 sequences, around 50% of which are singletons. Caucasian individuals from Russia who were healthy and aged roughly 6 to 95 acted as donors. The CDR3 extends over 16 amino acids. Trimming took off 3 bases at V and 0 bases at J, with 13 bases between the two ends. Concerning this clonotype itself: The antigen remains undetermined.

The receptor was derived from a man older than 75 in good health. What was sequenced was blood. V and J are TRBV12-3 or TRBV12-4 and TRBJ2-3; D may be TRBD1 (6 bases). CDR3 nucleotides: TGTGCCAGCAGTTTGTACAGGGCCTTAAGCACAGATACGCAGTATTTT. As protein: CASSLYRALSTDTQYF.